A single sample is the source of the 13 T cell receptor beta chains below, sequenced in a study of OX40 agonist ivuxolimab in advanced cancers. The data were produced by immunoSEQ multiplex PCR, yet TCRdb's version contains in-frame clones alone and is incomplete. The data contain some 64,000 clones, about 90% of them singletons. Sequenced material: CD4+ or CD8+ T cells sorted from blood, taken in a trial of the OX40 agonist ivuxolimab. Every receptor here comes from an adult with an advanced solid tumor such as melanoma, head and neck, liver or kidney cancer.

J is TRBJ1-1 and V is TRBV9, with 11 bases lining up with TRBD1. The CDR3 totals 13 residues. With 3 bases clipped from V and 11 bases from J, the junction kept 6 bases outside the gene matches. Germline CDR1 reads SGDLS; CDR2 reads YYNGEE. The CDR3 loop is CASSAEGQGDAFF. Here the CDR3 DNA reads TGTGCCAGCAGCGCGGAGGGACAGGGGGACGCTTTCTTT.

V and J are TRBV14 and TRBJ2-3; D is uncertain. Germline values: CDR1 SGHDN, CDR2 FVKESK. Trimming shortened V by 0 bases and J by 4 bases, and 5 bases separated the two germline ends. CDR3 size: 13 residues. Here the CDR3 reads CASSQDYPDTQYF. The CDR3, as DNA: TGTGCCAGCAGCCAAGATTACCCAGATACGCAGTATTTT.

The CDR3 sequence: CASSPSSTPNQPQHF. CDR3 sequence (DNA): TGTGCCAGCAGCCCTTCCTCGACACCAAATCAGCCCCAGCATTTT. V usage is TRBV9 and J usage is TRBJ1-5; D is undetermined. The CDR3 has 15 residues. Germline CDR1 and CDR2: SGDLS and YYNGEE. The V end was cut by 4 bases, the J end by 4 bases, with 15 bases between.

In DNA, the CDR3 is TGTGCCAGCAGTCCCTCGGACTCAAATGAGCAGTTCTTC. Its translation: CASSPSDSNEQFF. The chain is built from TRBV27 and TRBJ2-1; possible D gene TRBD2, 5 bases. V was pared by 5 bases and J by 7 bases, with 12 bases between. Germline-derived CDR1 and CDR2 are MNHEY and SMNVEV (reference sequence). The CDR3 extends over 13 amino acids.

The rearrangement joins TRBV19 to TRBJ2-1, with TRBD1 as a possible D gene (5 bases). CDR3 size: 16 residues. V was clipped by 4 bases and J by 0 bases, with 13 bases between them. The germline CDR1 and CDR2 sequences are LNHDA and SQIVND (reference sequence). The CDR3 DNA is TGTGCCAGTAGTACCCACAGGTCAAGCTCCTACAATGAGCAGTTCTTC. It encodes CASSTHRSSSYNEQFF.

This chain uses TRBV27 with TRBJ2-6; D is possibly TRBD1 (5 bases). Trimming took off 0 bases at V and 3 bases at J, with 6 bases between the two ends. This CDR3 region has 15 residues. The germline V gene encodes CDR1 MNHEY and CDR2 SMNVEV (reference sequence). CDR3 nucleotides: TGTGCCAGCAGTTTATCAGGGGTTGGGGCCAACGTCCTGACTTTC. Its protein is CASSLSGVGANVLTF.

For the CDR3, the DNA is TGTGCCAGCAGCTTAGCGTCTCACAGAGCATACGAGCAGTACGTC. Translated: CASSLASHRAYEQYV. This chain links TRBV11-3 with TRBJ2-7; D gene unclear. This CDR3 is built from 15 residues. Trimming stripped 1 base from V and 4 bases from J, with 14 bases between. Germline CDR1 and CDR2: SGHNT and YENEEA.

As regards this clone: Relative to the germline gene, one junction end is altered; a read error may explain this. This rearrangement joins TRBV28 to TRBJ1-2, with 7 bases that match TRBD1. The CDR3 covers 14 residues. CDR1 is MDHEN, CDR2 SYDVKM, per germline. CDR3 in amino acids: CASSLRGTDYGHTF. The CDR3 DNA reads as TGTGCCAGCAGTTTAAGGGGGACAGACTATGGCCACACCTTC.

The chain has TRBV28 and TRBJ1-5, with 7 bases matching TRBD1. V lost 7 bases, J lost 6 bases, and 9 bases stayed unmatched. This CDR3 has 14 residues. Germline V gene lookup returns CDR1 MDHEN and CDR2 SYDVKM. This CDR3 reads CASISWAGGQPQHF. CDR3 in DNA: TGTGCCAGCATCAGTTGGGCAGGGGGTCAGCCCCAGCATTTT. Looking up the rest from reference TRBV28 and TRBJ1-5 gives the full variable domain: DVKVTQSSRYLVKRTGEKVFLECVQDMDHENMFWYRQDPGLGLRLIYFSYDVKMKEKGDIPEGYSVSREKKERFSLILESASTNQTSMYLCASISWAGGQPQHFGDGTRLSIL.

This clone showed up just once. This chain uses TRBV4-1 with TRBJ1-1; D perhaps matches TRBD1 (5 bases). The germline V gene has CDR1 MGHRA and CDR2 YSYEKL. V dropped 4 bases and J dropped 7 bases, with 10 bases sitting between them. The CDR3 runs to 12 residues. The CDR3 sequence: CASSRQGHEAFF. In DNA, the CDR3 is TGCGCCAGCAGCCGGCAGGGTCATGAAGCTTTCTTT.

This sequence joins TRBV15 and TRBJ1-1; tentatively, D is TRBD1 (5 bases). The germline gives CDR1 LNHNV, CDR2 YYDKDF (reference sequence). This CDR3 is built from 12 residues. V was cut by 0 bases and J by 11 bases, with 10 bases left in between. The CDR3 DNA follows: TGTGCCACCAGCAGAGATGGAGGGGCGGCTTTCTTT. Protein: CATSRDGGAAFF. Full variable domain (rest looked up from reference TRBV15 and TRBJ1-1): DAMVIQNPRYQVTQFGKPVTLSCSQTLNHNVMYWYQQKSSQAPKLLFHYYDKDFNNEADTPDNFQSRRPNTSFCFLDIRSPGLGDTAMYLCATSRDGGAAFFGQGTRLTVV.

The rearrangement uses TRBV13 and TRBJ2-7, with D tentatively TRBD1 or TRBD2 (5 bases each). CDR1 and CDR2 (germline): PRHDT, FYEKMQ (reference sequence). The V gene lost 3 bases and the J gene lost 1 base, with 10 bases spanning the gap. The CDR3 is 14 amino acids. In DNA, the CDR3 is TGTGCCAGCAGCTTCGGGGCGGGTTCCTACGAGCAGTACTTC. Protein: CASSFGAGSYEQYF.

The chain couples TRBV5-4 to TRBJ1-2, with 8 bases identical to TRBD1. V was clipped by 3 bases and J by 0 bases; unmatched bases: 4. This CDR3 spans 15 amino acids. Germline CDR1 and CDR2: SGHNT and YYREEE (reference sequence). The CDR3 coding sequence is TGTGCCAGCAGCTACCCGACAGGGGCTAACTATGGCTACACCTTC. This encodes CASSYPTGANYGYTF.